These 8 T cell receptor beta chains came from one sample sequenced in a study of a mutant IDH1 vaccine in newly diagnosed glioma. Time point described: week 5, during vaccination. Vaccination used 300 ug of mutant IDH1 20-mer peptide per dose, with topical imiquimod. Method: immunoSEQ multiplex PCR; TCRdb's copy keeps in-frame clones and lacks some. The sample contains around 36,000 clones, approximately 90% of which appear only once. The antigens these receptors bind are not known. The material was PBMCs, obtained from a glioma patient whose treatment included an IDH1 peptide vaccine. All receptors come from a man in his fifties or sixties with glioma.

V gene TRBV5-1 combines with J gene TRBJ1-6; no reliable D call. The CDR3 consists of 14 residues. Germline CDR1 is SGHRS and CDR2 is YFSETQ. V was shortened by 0 bases and J by 0 bases, with 1 base between the two germline ends. The CDR3 here is CASSLGSYNSPLHF. The CDR3 DNA reads as TGCGCCAGCAGCTTGGGCTCCTATAATTCACCCCTCCACTTT.

V usage is TRBV5-1 and J usage is TRBJ2-1, with D possibly being TRBD1 (6 bases). The V gene lost 5 bases and the J gene lost 2 bases, with 11 bases spanning the gap. This CDR3 is built from 14 residues. From germline, CDR1 is SGHRS and CDR2 YFSETQ. CDR3 amino acids: CASSIGQTYNEQFF. The CDR3 DNA sequence: TGCGCCAGCAGTATAGGACAGACCTACAATGAGCAGTTCTTC.

V is TRBV30 and J is TRBJ2-3, with D tentatively TRBD1 (5 bases). The V gene lost 3 bases and the J gene lost 9 bases, with 13 bases spanning the gap. This CDR3 is 12 amino acids long. Germline V gene lookup returns CDR1 GTSNPN and CDR2 SVGIG (reference sequence). CDR3 bases: TGTGCCTGGAGAGGGGTAGGGCAGACGCAGTATTTT. This codes for CAWRGVGQTQYF.

The chain is built from TRBV5-4 and TRBJ1-2, with TRBD1 identical over 9 bases. The CDR3 has 13 residues. J gave up 9 bases and V 2 bases, and 5 bases lay outside the gene matches. CDR1 and CDR2 from the germline V gene are SGHNT and YYREEE (reference sequence). In nucleotides, the CDR3 is TGTGCCAGCAGCTTCACAGGGGGCTCGCGCTACACCTTC. It translates to CASSFTGGSRYTF. The variable domain in full, completed from reference TRBV5-4 and TRBJ1-2, reads ETGVTQSPTHLIKTRGQQVTLRCSSQSGHNTVSWYQQALGQGPQFIFQYYREEENGRGNFPPRFSGLQFPNYSSELNVNALELDDSALYLCASSFTGGSRYTFGSGTRLTVV.

V is TRBV23-1 and J is TRBJ1-5, with D maybe TRBD1 (5 bases). TRBV23-1 is classed as an ORF, of uncertain function. With 4 bases removed from V and 0 bases from J, the gap between germline ends came to 10 bases. The CDR3 runs to 15 residues. DNA for the CDR3: TGCGCCAGCAGTCGGGGACCTTCTAGCAATCAGCCCCAGCATTTT. Amino acids: CASSRGPSSNQPQHF.

Only one count was recorded for this clone. This chain connects TRBV4-1 to TRBJ1-2; D may be TRBD1 (5 bases). Germline V gene sequence: CDR1 MGHRA, CDR2 YSYEKL. This CDR3 contains 20 residues. V was cut by 0 bases and J by 6 bases, with 29 bases left in between. CDR3 nucleotide sequence: TGCGCCAGCAGCCAAGATTATGCACAGCCCACCCTCGGGGGGAAAAATGGCTACACCTTC. It encodes CASSQDYAQPTLGGKNGYTF.

This clone has only a few counts. This rearrangement joins TRBV2 to TRBJ2-7; D unclear. This CDR3 has 14 amino acids. V was shortened by 3 bases and J by 0 bases, with 9 bases between the two germline ends. Per the germline V gene, CDR1 is SNHLY and CDR2 is FYNNEI. As DNA, the CDR3 is TGTGCCAGCAGTGACTCCAGATACTCCTACGAGCAGTACTTC. It codes for CASSDSRYSYEQYF.

This chain links TRBV6-5 with TRBJ1-5; possibly TRBD1 for D (5 bases). The CDR3 has 15 residues. Germline loops: CDR1 MNHEY, CDR2 SVGAGI. V was clipped by 6 bases and J by 0 bases, with 12 bases between them. The DNA for the CDR3 is TGTGCCAGCAGGAAACGGGGGACTAGCAATCAGCCCCAGCATTTT. Protein product: CASRKRGTSNQPQHF.